This T cell receptor beta chain was recorded in a study of T cell repertoires in cytomegalovirus infection (dated by TCRdb to between 2018 and 2020). With regard to the full study: Because public TCR beta signatures pointed to carriage of CMV infection together with the matching HLA type, the HLA type of each donor mattered for the analysis.

As concerns this clonotype: The antigen it recognizes is unknown. One end of the junction fails to match germline, which may point to a read error.

The run used an Illumina HiSeq 1500. Using fastp at Q25 and MiXCR, TCRdb reprocessed the public reads and kept productive beta chains. Every distinct CDR3 protein forms one entry, paired with its most common genes and DNA. The sample profile shows 150,000 to 200,000 distinct CDR3 sequences; about an eighth of them were found once. The ten largest clones add up to over 25% of the sample. From the cysteine through the phenylalanine, the CDR3 covers 15 amino acids. Of the read, only the CDR3 DNA is kept; its 45 bases are in frame from base 1. General findings and caveats noted by the study authors: Carriers of CMV infection plus the relevant HLA type were discriminated by the cumulative frequency of public TCR beta family members in the study cohort and in an independent roughly 400-donor cohort. In the ex vivo response, HLA-C-restricted CMV-specific TCR beta clonotypes were dominant, and in two of eight donors the single most frequent clonotype came from this HLA-C-restricted group.

Sequences were obtained from PBMCs. This receptor was identified in a human donor in good health (CMV status not recorded). Some clones in this sample may be carry-over from other donors' samples. The chain couples TRBV12-3 or TRBV12-4 to TRBJ2-3, with no D gene named confidently. The CDR3 here reads CASSPPPMGTDPQYF. The bases are TGTGCCAGCAGTCCCCCCCCTATGGGTACAGATCCGCAGTATTTT.